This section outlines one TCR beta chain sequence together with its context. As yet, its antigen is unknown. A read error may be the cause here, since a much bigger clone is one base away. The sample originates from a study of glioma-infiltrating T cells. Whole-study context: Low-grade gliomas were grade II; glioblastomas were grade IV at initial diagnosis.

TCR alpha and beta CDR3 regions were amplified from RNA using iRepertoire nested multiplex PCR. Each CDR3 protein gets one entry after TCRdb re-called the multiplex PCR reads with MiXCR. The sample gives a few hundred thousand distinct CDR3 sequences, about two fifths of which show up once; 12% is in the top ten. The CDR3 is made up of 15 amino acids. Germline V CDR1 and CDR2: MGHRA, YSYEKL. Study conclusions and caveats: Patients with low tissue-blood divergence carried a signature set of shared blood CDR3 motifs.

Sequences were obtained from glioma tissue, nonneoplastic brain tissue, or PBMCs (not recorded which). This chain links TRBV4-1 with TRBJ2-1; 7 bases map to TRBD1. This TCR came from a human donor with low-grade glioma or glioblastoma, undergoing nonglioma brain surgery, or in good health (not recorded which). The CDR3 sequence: CTSSQGDSSYNEQFF. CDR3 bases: TGCACCAGCAGCCAAGGGGACAGCTCCTACAATGAGCAGTTCTTC.